This T cell receptor (beta chain) was observed in a study of PD-1 blockade in classical Hodgkin lymphoma. Study-wide results and caveats: Before treatment, TCR diversity in newly diagnosed patients was reportedly lower than in healthy donors. Sources of repertoire differences remain undefined, possibly disease activity or prior therapy.

A note on this clone: Its target is not known.

The table came from immunoSEQ multiplex PCR; TCRdb's copy has only in-frame clones and leaves some out. The sample yields 15,000 to 20,000 clones, roughly 87% seen once. Time point indicated: newly diagnosed, previously untreated cHL patient sample. What served as comparison were PBMCs in newly diagnosed, untreated classical Hodgkin lymphoma. Sequenced: peripheral blood mononuclear cells (PBMCs). The source is a human donor with classical Hodgkin lymphoma.

The CDR3 region is CASSQATLFDTEAFF. DNA of the CDR3: TGCGCCAGCAGCCAAGCGACACTTTTTGATACTGAAGCTTTCTTT. This chain links TRBV4-1 with TRBJ1-1; D is ambiguous. The CDR3 has 15 amino acids. The germline V and J ends were trimmed by 1 base and 5 bases, with 14 bases remaining between them. Germline V lookup: CDR1 MGHRA, CDR2 YSYEKL.